This T cell receptor (beta chain) was sequenced in a study of CD8 T cells in ankylosing spondylitis. Comments on this clonotype: Its antigen remains unknown.

Study-level findings and limits: Seemingly characteristic of ankylosing spondylitis blood was a TCR beta motif consisting of under ten highly homologous variants. In peripheral blood, disease-linked CD8+ clones occurred at relatively low frequencies. Enrichment of disease-linked clones was reportedly significant in matched ankylosing spondylitis synovial fluid. Previous work reported some of these motif variants in the synovial fluid and blood of reactive arthritis.

Trimming stripped 6 bases from V and 3 bases from J, with 15 bases between. The CDR3 has 15 amino acids. Each TCR beta library was made by quantitative 5'-RACE that incorporated molecular barcodes. MiXCR, applied by TCRdb to the 5' RACE reads, yields one record per CDR3 protein. The sample yields about 540,000 distinct CDR3 sequences, about an eighth seen once. Sequencing input: blood, either unsorted or a sorted T cell fraction (not recorded which). V gene TRBV12-3 or TRBV12-4 combines with J gene TRBJ2-1; possibly TRBD2 for D (5 bases). This receptor was identified in a male donor with ankylosing spondylitis. CDR3 coding DNA: TGTGCCAGCAGGGCGAGGGATCCTATCTACAATGAGCAGTTCTTC. As protein: CASRARDPIYNEQFF.